This T cell receptor (beta chain) came from a study of blood T cell repertoires in COVID-19 (TCRdb year 2020). Background for the entire study: The collaborator samples originated in the United States, Italy and Spain and spanned the acute and convalescent phases of COVID-19. The prospective study material was composed of cDNA or gDNA derived from T cells, B-cell-depleted T cells, or PBMCs. The dataset comprised deeply sampled blood TCRbeta repertoires from subjects exposed to, actively infected with, or recovered from COVID-19. A freely available public database, intended as a resource for researchers studying the immune response to SARS-CoV-2, is where the repertoires were released. The samples were drawn from the first 160 participants of the ongoing ImmuneRACE study and from 1,254 subjects provided by 6 global collaborators. Sample metadata almost always included a de-identified subject ID, COVID-19 status, age in years and sex. HLA class I and class II types, where available, came from metadata supplied by the sample provider rather than from assay-based typing.

TCRbeta CDR3 regions were amplified from genomic DNA by means of the immunoSEQ Assay, a bias-controlled multiplex PCR. Concerning the study's data processing: The number of nucleated cells in each sample was estimated by amplification of reference gene primers within the assay. To quantify the absolute abundance of each unique TCRbeta CDR3 rearrangement, sequence reads were collapsed and filtered. For each sample, productive Simpson clonality was calculated by taking the square root of Simpson's diversity index across productive rearrangements. TCRdb retrieved this table from immuneACCESS and kept in-frame rearrangements only. Not all clones are present; in checked studies, unresolved V genes account for under half, and no reason is known for the remainder. That table gives V, J and clone size, and the DNA gave D and trimming. This sample is represented by 75,000 to 95,000 clones; 79% of them were singletons. The top ten clones comprise approximately 5% of the sample.

Collaborating institutions collected whole blood in K2EDTA tubes following their own protocols. For TCRbeta analysis, collaborators shipped samples in one of three forms: frozen whole blood, isolated PBMCs, or DNA extracted from either of those sample types. Sequences MGHRA (CDR1) and YSYEKL (CDR2) are obtained from the germline V gene. CDR3 length: 14 amino acids, cysteine to phenylalanine. The only DNA kept is the CDR3, 42 bases in frame from the first base. At the junction V is shortened by 2 bases and J by 2 bases, with 8 bases in between. Details on this clone: This clone's antigen is unknown. The record has no base qualities; no much larger clone is one base away.

The investigation overall reported the following: Clinical and demographic metadata were provided uncurated, with the amount varying by source and participant.

The chain was built from TRBV4-1 and TRBJ2-3; the D segment could be TRBD2, given 5 matching bases. Sequencing input: peripheral blood. The sequence came from a woman older than 75 with active or convalescent COVID-19. The DNA reads TGCGCCAGCAGCCAACAGGACTCCACAGATACGCAGTATTTT. Translated, this gives CASSQQDSTDTQYF.